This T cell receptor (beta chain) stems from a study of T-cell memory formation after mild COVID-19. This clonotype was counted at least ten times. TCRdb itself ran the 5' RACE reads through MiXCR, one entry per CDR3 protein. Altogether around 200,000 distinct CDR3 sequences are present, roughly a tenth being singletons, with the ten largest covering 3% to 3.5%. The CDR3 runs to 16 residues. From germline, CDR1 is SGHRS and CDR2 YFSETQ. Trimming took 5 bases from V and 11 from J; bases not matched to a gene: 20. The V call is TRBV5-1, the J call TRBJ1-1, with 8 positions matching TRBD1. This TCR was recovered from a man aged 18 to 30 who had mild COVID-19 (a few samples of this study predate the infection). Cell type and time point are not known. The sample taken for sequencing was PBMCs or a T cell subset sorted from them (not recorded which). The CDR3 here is CASRASIGQGHFPAFF. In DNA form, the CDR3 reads TGCGCCAGCAGGGCTAGCATCGGACAGGGCCACTTTCCGGCTTTCTTT.